This T cell receptor (beta chain) was observed in a study of control samples from healthy donors and cancer patients. CDR1 and CDR2 from the germline V gene are LNHDA and SQIVND (reference sequence). This CDR3 region has 12 residues. V lost 8 bases to trimming and J lost 6 bases, with 11 bases between them. Repertoires were generated with immunoSEQ multiplex PCR, while TCRdb's copy carries only in-frame clones and drops some. The data show 120,000 or so clones, 85% to 95% seen once. The sample holds one count of this clone. Sample: PBMCs. This TCR was recovered from a man older than 75 with head and neck cancer. This chain uses TRBV19 with TRBJ1-5; D is uncertain. CDR3 bases: TGTGCCAGTGGCGATTTTTTTCAGCCCCAGCATTTT. Its protein product is CASGDFFQPQHF.